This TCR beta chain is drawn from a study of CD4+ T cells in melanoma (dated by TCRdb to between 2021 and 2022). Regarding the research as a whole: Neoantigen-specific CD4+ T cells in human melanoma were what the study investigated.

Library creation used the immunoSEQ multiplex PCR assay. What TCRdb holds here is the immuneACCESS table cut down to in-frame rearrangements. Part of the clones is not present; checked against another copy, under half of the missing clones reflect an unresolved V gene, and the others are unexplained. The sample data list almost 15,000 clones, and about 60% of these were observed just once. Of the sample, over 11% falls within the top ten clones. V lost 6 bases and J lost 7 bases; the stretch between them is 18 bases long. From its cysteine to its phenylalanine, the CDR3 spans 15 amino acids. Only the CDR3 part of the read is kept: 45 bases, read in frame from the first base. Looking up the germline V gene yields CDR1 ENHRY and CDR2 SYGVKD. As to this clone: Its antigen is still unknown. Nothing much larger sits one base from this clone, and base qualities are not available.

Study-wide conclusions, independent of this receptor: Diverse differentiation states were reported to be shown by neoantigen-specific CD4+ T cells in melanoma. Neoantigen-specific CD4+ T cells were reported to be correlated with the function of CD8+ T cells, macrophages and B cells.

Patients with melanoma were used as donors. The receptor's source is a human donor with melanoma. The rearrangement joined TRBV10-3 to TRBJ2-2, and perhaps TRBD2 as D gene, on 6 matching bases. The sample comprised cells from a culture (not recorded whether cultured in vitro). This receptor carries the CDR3 CAISSSGTGIGELFF. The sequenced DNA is TGTGCCATCAGCTCTTCCGGGACTGGTATCGGGGAGCTGTTTTTT.